These 10 T cell receptor beta chains originate from one sample sequenced in a study of metastatic and nonmetastatic thyroid tumors. TCRdb redid the clone calls on the PCR reads using MiXCR. The data contain over 10,000 clones, 30% to 35% of them singletons. Every patient was untreated before thyroid surgery. The sample comprised tumor tissue. All receptors derive from a female donor with papillary thyroid cancer or a benign thyroid nodule (not recorded which). Some clones in this sample may be carry-over from other donors' samples.

This clone came up many times. This chain joins TRBV9 and TRBJ2-3; unclear D gene. The germline V gene encodes CDR1 SGDLS and CDR2 YYNGEE. CDR3 length: 15 residues. Trimming removed 2 bases at V and 2 bases at J, with 12 bases between. The CDR3 DNA sequence: TGTGCCAGCAGCGTTTTAAGTTCCTTCACAGATACGCAGTATTTT. Protein: CASSVLSSFTDTQYF.

This clone occurred many times. Being one base from a much bigger clone, this may be a read error. The rearrangement uses TRBV19 and TRBJ2-5; D unresolved. This CDR3 is 13 amino acids long. Between the trimmed V and J ends, which lost 8 bases and 1 base, there was a span of 11 bases. The germline gives CDR1 LNHDA, CDR2 SQIVND (reference sequence). CDR3 sequence: CASGDRSQETQYF. In DNA, the CDR3 is TGTGCCAGTGGTGACCGTTCCCAAGAGACCCAGTACTTC.

Turning to this clone: This sample includes further DNA sequences coding for the same CDR3. The chain links TRBV4-3 to TRBJ1-1, with TRBD1 identical over 9 bases. There are 15 residues in the CDR3. V lost 4 bases and J lost 5; bases outside the gene matches: 8. Germline V CDR1 and CDR2: LGHNA, YSLEER. The DNA of the CDR3 is TGCGCCAGCAGCCGAGACAGGGGGGCGAGGACTGAAGCTTTCTTT. Translation: CASSRDRGARTEAFF.

CDR3 coding DNA: TGTGCCAGCAGGACCAGGGAGGGGAGCTCCTATAATTCACCCCTCCACTTT. Its protein product is CASRTREGSSYNSPLHF. The chain joins TRBV6-1 to TRBJ1-6; tentative D call: TRBD1 (5 bases). Germline loops: CDR1 MNHNS, CDR2 SASEGT. Trimming left V 6 bases short and J 0 bases short, with 15 bases between. The CDR3 totals 17 residues.

This clone was seen more than once but under ten times. The chain is built from TRBV27 and TRBJ2-2; 7 nucleotides align to TRBD1. This CDR3 comprises 14 residues. Trimming cost V 7 bases and J 4 bases; bases outside gene matches: 6. CDR1 is MNHEY, CDR2 SMNVEV, per germline (reference sequence). The CDR3 loop is CASTWDSFTGELFF. DNA of the CDR3: TGTGCCAGCACCTGGGACAGTTTCACCGGGGAGCTGTTTTTT.

There are a few counts of this clone. The chain uses TRBV6-2 or TRBV6-3 and TRBJ2-7; TRBD2 agrees at 7 bases. The junction had 4 bases not matched to a gene; V was cut back by 2 bases and J by 0 bases. The length of the CDR3 is 15 residues. Germline CDR1 reads MNHEY; CDR2 reads SVGEGT. The CDR3, as DNA: TGTGCCAGCAGTTACGGACGCGGGAGCTCCTACGAGCAGTACTTC. Its translation: CASSYGRGSSYEQYF.

This clone was counted many times. The J gene is TRBJ2-1, the V gene TRBV19; 8 bases match TRBD1. J lost 6 bases, V lost 6 bases, and 7 bases had no gene match. The CDR3 length is 14 residues. Looked up from germline, CDR1 is LNHDA and CDR2 is SQIVND (reference sequence). As DNA, the CDR3 is TGTGCCAGTAGACCTTCAGGGGGCTCCAATGAGCAGTTCTTC. It specifies CASRPSGGSNEQFF.

The chain has TRBV19 and TRBJ2-2; maybe TRBD2 (6 bases). V was pared by 6 bases and J by 3 bases, with 14 bases between. Germline V CDR1 and CDR2: LNHDA, SQIVND (reference sequence). The CDR3 is 15 amino acids. CDR3 residues: CASRALGGYTGELFF. The CDR3 DNA is TGTGCCAGTAGGGCGTTGGGGGGATACACCGGGGAGCTGTTTTTT.

The V and J genes are TRBV20-1 and TRBJ1-4; 9 bases are shared with TRBD1. The CDR3 extends over 15 amino acids. Germline V CDR1 and CDR2: DFQATT, SNEGSKA (reference sequence). V gave up 3 bases and J gave up 7 bases; unmatched junction bases: 9. The CDR3 nucleotides read TGCAGTGCTAGCGAAACAGGGGGCGCAATTGAAAAACTGTTTTTT. This translates into CSASETGGAIEKLFF.

In DNA form, the CDR3 reads TGCAGTGCTAGGCATCCTAACACTGAAGCTTTCTTT. It encodes CSARHPNTEAFF. J is TRBJ1-1 and V is TRBV20-1; D gene unclear. The germline CDR1 and CDR2 sequences are DFQATT and SNEGSKA (reference sequence). The CDR3 has 12 amino acids. Trimming stripped 3 bases from V and 2 bases from J, with 7 bases between.